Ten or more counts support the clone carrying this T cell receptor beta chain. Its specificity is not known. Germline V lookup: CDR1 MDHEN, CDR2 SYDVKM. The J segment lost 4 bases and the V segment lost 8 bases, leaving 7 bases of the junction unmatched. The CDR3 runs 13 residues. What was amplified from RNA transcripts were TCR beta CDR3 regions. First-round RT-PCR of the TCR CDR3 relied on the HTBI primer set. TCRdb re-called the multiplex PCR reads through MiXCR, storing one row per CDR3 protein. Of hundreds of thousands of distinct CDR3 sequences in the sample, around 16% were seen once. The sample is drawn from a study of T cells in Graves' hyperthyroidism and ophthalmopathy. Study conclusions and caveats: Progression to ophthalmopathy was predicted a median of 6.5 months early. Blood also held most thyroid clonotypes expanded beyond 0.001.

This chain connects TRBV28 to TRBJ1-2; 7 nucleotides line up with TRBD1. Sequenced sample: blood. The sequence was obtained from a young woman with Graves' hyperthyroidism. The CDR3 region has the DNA TGTGCCAGCGGAGACAGGGCTGGCTATGGCTACACCTTC. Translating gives CASGDRAGYGYTF.